The 29 T cell receptor beta chains below come from one sample, sequenced in a study of shared T cell receptors in the human thymus. The data were produced by immunoSEQ multiplex PCR, yet TCRdb's version contains in-frame clones alone and is incomplete. The sample records about 710,000 clones, more than 70% being singletons. A further study also used this sample, focusing on human thymus T cells.

The sample taken for sequencing was thymocytes. Source of these receptors: a boy in the first two years of life with a congenital heart defect.

J is TRBJ1-2 and V is TRBV6-4; tentative D call: TRBD1 (5 bases). CDR1 is MRHNA and CDR2 is SNTAGT in the germline V gene. The CDR3 is 13 amino acids. Deletions cut 11 bases from V and 4 bases from J, with 17 bases between. The CDR3 nucleotides read TGTGCCGCTACCCTCGGGGGTGTCTATGGCTACACCTTC. It specifies CAATLGGVYGYTF.

V and J are TRBV28 and TRBJ1-2, with a possible D match to TRBD1 (5 bases). This CDR3 has 12 residues. Per germline, CDR1 MDHEN and CDR2 SYDVKM. V lost 5 bases and J lost 6, with 10 bases in between. The CDR3 loop reads CASSPAGDGYTF. DNA of the CDR3: TGTGCCAGCAGTCCCGCGGGGGATGGCTACACCTTC.

The V gene is TRBV5-6, the J gene TRBJ1-1, with D possibly TRBD1 on 5 matching bases. There are 13 residues in the CDR3. Germline lookup yields CDR1 SGHDT and CDR2 YYEEEE. Trimming shortened V by 4 bases and J by 6 bases, and 13 bases separated the two germline ends. CDR3 coding DNA: TGTGCCAGCAGCCCCGGGCGGGGACCTGAAGCTTTCTTT. It codes for CASSPGRGPEAFF.

This clone was recorded a few times. In nucleotides, the CDR3 is TGTGCCAGCAGGATCAGACAGAGCTCCTACGAGCAGTACTTC. It translates to CASRIRQSSYEQYF. The chain links TRBV28 to TRBJ2-7; possibly TRBD1 for D (5 bases). Germline values: CDR1 MDHEN, CDR2 SYDVKM. The CDR3 has 14 amino acids. Deletions cut 6 bases from V and 0 bases from J, with 12 bases between.

In this sample, this clone turned up a few times. The chain employs TRBV11-3 and TRBJ2-3; maybe TRBD2 (6 bases). V was cut by 5 bases and J by 4 bases, with 19 bases left in between. The CDR3 consists of 16 residues. Germline V lookup: CDR1 SGHNT, CDR2 YENEEA. The CDR3 DNA sequence: TGTGCCAGCAGCGGAGGGAGAAGGATCCGTCCAGATACGCAGTATTTT. The encoded protein is CASSGGRRIRPDTQYF.

The rearrangement joins TRBV4-3 to TRBJ2-3; possibly TRBD2 for D (5 bases). This CDR3 has 16 residues. Looked up from germline, CDR1 is LGHNA and CDR2 is YSLEER. The germline V and J ends were trimmed by 0 bases and 2 bases, with 12 bases remaining between them. CDR3 region: CASSQDRRLLTDTQYF. The DNA of the CDR3 is TGCGCCAGCAGCCAAGATCGGCGACTACTCACAGATACGCAGTATTTT.

The chain joins TRBV4-3 to TRBJ2-5, with D tentatively TRBD1 (5 bases). The DNA matches TRBJ2-7 better at its end, which makes the J call doubtful. The CDR3 length is 15 residues. Germline assignment: CDR1 LGHNA and CDR2 YSLEER. The CDR3 sequence is CASSRGHQFAYEQYF. CDR3 bases: TGCGCCAGCAGCCGGGGCCACCAATTTGCCTACGAGCAGTACTTC.

V gene TRBV15 combines with J gene TRBJ2-3; 11 nucleotides match TRBD2. V dropped 2 bases and J dropped 2; count of bases not matched to a gene: 6. Germline V gene lookup returns CDR1 LNHNV and CDR2 YYDKDF (reference sequence). There are 17 residues in the CDR3. The DNA for the CDR3 is TGTGCCACCAGCAGATACCTACTAGCGGGAGCCACAGATACGCAGTATTTT. This translates into CATSRYLLAGATDTQYF.

In this sample, this clone turned up once. The chain carries TRBV11-2 and TRBJ2-7, with 12 bases identical to TRBD2. In germline, CDR1 is SGHAT, CDR2 FQNNGV. J lost 0 bases, V lost 4 bases, and 4 bases had no gene match. This CDR3 is built from 16 residues. The DNA for the CDR3 is TGTGCCAGCAGCTCCCTAGCGGGAGGGAGCTCCTACGAGCAGTACTTC. As protein: CASSSLAGGSSYEQYF.

The CDR3 DNA follows: TGTGCCAGCAGCGTAGGCAGGGCCACCGGGGAGCTGTTTTTT. Residues: CASSVGRATGELFF. The V call is TRBV9, the J call TRBJ2-2; D may be TRBD1 (5 bases). CDR1 and CDR2 (germline): SGDLS, YYNGEE. V lost 0 bases and J lost 4, with 7 bases in between. CDR3 length equals 14 residues.

The rearrangement joins TRBV13 to TRBJ1-4; D uncertain. Germline CDR1 reads PRHDT; CDR2 reads FYEKMQ (reference sequence). The CDR3 totals 13 residues. V was cut by 8 bases and J by 2 bases, with 9 bases left in between. The CDR3 DNA reads as TGTGCCAGCCAGACTGCTACTAATGAAAAACTGTTTTTT. It codes for CASQTATNEKLFF.

The chain combines TRBV11-2 with TRBJ1-1; D is perhaps TRBD1 (6 bases). V lost 5 bases, J lost 3 bases, and 13 bases lay in between. The CDR3 is made up of 14 amino acids. From germline, CDR1 is SGHAT and CDR2 FQNNGV. The CDR3 coding sequence is TGTGCCAGCAGCACTCAACAGGGTTACACTGAAGCTTTCTTT. Translation: CASSTQQGYTEAFF.

CDR3 loop: CAISEGDRGPLNYGYTF. The DNA of the CDR3 is TGTGCCATCAGTGAAGGGGACAGGGGGCCTCTTAACTATGGCTACACCTTC. This chain joins TRBV10-3 and TRBJ1-2, with TRBD1 matching 12 bases. Germline trimming cut 3 bases from V and 1 base from J; bases unmatched to any gene: 6. The CDR3 runs to 17 residues. CDR1 ENHRY and CDR2 SYGVKD come from the germline V gene.

This chain uses TRBV13 with TRBJ2-1; a weak D match, TRBD1 (6 bases). V dropped 8 bases and J dropped 1 base, with 12 bases sitting between them. CDR1 is PRHDT and CDR2 is FYEKMQ in the germline V gene (reference sequence). The CDR3 extends over 14 amino acids. CDR3 in amino acids: CASGNRESYNEQFF. The DNA of the CDR3 is TGTGCCAGCGGTAACAGGGAATCCTACAATGAGCAGTTCTTC.

This rearrangement joins TRBV15 to TRBJ2-3; 9 bases are shared with TRBD1. This CDR3 is built from 15 residues. Germline V CDR1 and CDR2: LNHNV, YYDKDF (reference sequence). V lost 5 bases to trimming and J lost 6 bases; unmatched junction nucleotides: 9. CDR3 sequence reads: CATSGHRGRGDTQYF. The CDR3 region has the DNA TGTGCCACCAGCGGCCACAGGGGGCGCGGGGATACGCAGTATTTT.

The chain carries TRBV4-1 and TRBJ2-1, with 9 bases matching TRBD2. V lost 0 bases and J lost 11; bases outside the gene matches: 14. Germline lookup yields CDR1 MGHRA and CDR2 YSYEKL. This CDR3 spans 17 amino acids. CDR3 sequence (DNA): TGCGCCAGCAGCCAAGATCTGGGGGCTAGCGGGGACTCCCAGCAGTTCTTC. It is translated as CASSQDLGASGDSQQFF.

The V and J genes are TRBV5-6 and TRBJ2-7, with D maybe TRBD2 (5 bases). This CDR3 contains 14 residues. V was clipped by 0 bases and J by 5 bases, with 12 bases between them. Per the germline V gene, CDR1 is SGHDT and CDR2 is YYEEEE. The CDR3 nucleotides read TGTGCCAGCAGCTTGGAAGGGAGTCGGGACGAGCAGTACTTC. Amino acid sequence: CASSLEGSRDEQYF.

This clone was observed a handful of times. The V and J genes are TRBV4-2 and TRBJ1-1, with D tentatively TRBD1 (5 bases). This CDR3 comprises 14 residues. CDR1 LGHNA and CDR2 YNFKEQ come from the germline V gene. Trimming removed 4 bases from V and 7 bases from J, with 16 bases in between. The CDR3 DNA sequence: TGTGCCAGCAGCCCTGACCAGGGATTGAATGAAGCTTTCTTT. It codes for CASSPDQGLNEAFF.

The chain joins TRBV13 to TRBJ2-2, with 13 bases lining up with TRBD2. V trimming: 4 bases; J trimming: 5 bases; junction bases outside the gene matches: 4. Germline lookup yields CDR1 PRHDT and CDR2 FYEKMQ (reference sequence). This CDR3 spans 16 amino acids. The CDR3 is CASSSGLAGDTGELFF. In DNA form, the CDR3 reads TGTGCCAGCAGCTCAGGACTAGCGGGAGATACCGGGGAGCTGTTTTTT.

This clone has a handful of counts. The genes are TRBV19 and TRBJ1-3; D not certain. Germline-derived CDR1 and CDR2 are LNHDA and SQIVND (reference sequence). Trimming removed 1 base from V and 4 bases from J, with 8 bases in between. This CDR3 has 14 residues. The CDR3 sequence: CASSIGGPGNTIYF. The CDR3 DNA sequence: TGTGCCAGTAGTATAGGAGGGCCGGGAAACACCATATATTTT.

The J gene is TRBJ1-6, the V gene TRBV28; 9 positions agree with TRBD1. The CDR3 consists of 15 residues. Germline V gene data show CDR1 as MDHEN and CDR2 as SYDVKM. Germline trimming cut 5 bases from V and 8 bases from J; bases unmatched to any gene: 7. The CDR3 sequence is CASSPPRDRDSPLHF. The CDR3 DNA is TGTGCCAGCAGTCCCCCCCGGGACAGGGATTCACCCCTCCACTTT.

The chain employs TRBV5-5 and TRBJ2-3; 15 positions agree with TRBD2. J was trimmed by 2 bases and V by 1 base; bases with no gene match: 8. The CDR3 runs 19 residues. CDR1 is SGHKS, CDR2 YYEKEE, per germline (reference sequence). DNA for the CDR3: TGTGCCAGCAGCTTGAGTGAGGGGACTAGCGGGGGGAACACAGATACGCAGTATTTT. Protein: CASSLSEGTSGGNTDTQYF.

The rearrangement uses TRBV2 and TRBJ1-2; 7 positions match TRBD1. This CDR3 has 15 residues. Germline lookup yields CDR1 SNHLY and CDR2 FYNNEI. V lost 10 bases to trimming and J lost 4 bases; unmatched junction nucleotides: 15. CDR3 nucleotides: TGTGCCAACCCACCGGGACAGTCCATAGTCTATGGCTACACCTTC. It translates to CANPPGQSIVYGYTF.

This chain uses TRBV4-2 with TRBJ2-1; 12 bases line up with TRBD2. This CDR3 region has 18 residues. Germline trimming cut 0 bases from V and 4 bases from J; bases unmatched to any gene: 7. CDR1 is LGHNA, CDR2 YNFKEQ, per germline. Written as DNA, the CDR3 is TGTGCCAGCAGCCAAGATCTACTAGCGGGAGGACCTTACAATGAGCAGTTCTTC. It translates to CASSQDLLAGGPYNEQFF.

This sequence joins TRBV5-1 and TRBJ2-1; D is uncertain. With 0 bases removed from V and 4 bases from J, the gap between germline ends came to 11 bases. The CDR3 runs to 15 residues. Germline CDR1 reads SGHRS; CDR2 reads YFSETQ. The CDR3 spells CASSLGALWYNEQFF. The CDR3 region has the DNA TGCGCCAGCAGCTTGGGCGCATTATGGTACAATGAGCAGTTCTTC.

The chain uses TRBV27 and TRBJ2-3; 9 bases fit TRBD2. J gave up 0 bases and V 0 bases, and 10 bases lay outside the gene matches. CDR1 is MNHEY, CDR2 SMNVEV, per germline (reference sequence). The CDR3 runs 19 residues. The CDR3 loop is CASSLSYPRLADSTDTQYF. The CDR3 DNA is TGTGCCAGCAGTTTATCCTACCCCCGACTAGCGGATAGCACAGATACGCAGTATTTT.

The chain uses TRBV28 and TRBJ2-7; 10 nucleotides match TRBD2. This CDR3 region has 15 residues. Losses at the gene ends were 3 bases for V and 3 bases for J; bases not matched to a gene: 5. Germline-derived CDR1 and CDR2 are MDHEN and SYDVKM. As DNA, the CDR3 is TGTGCCAGCAGTTTCGGAGCTAGCGGGGGCTACGAGCAGTACTTC. This encodes CASSFGASGGYEQYF.

The genes are TRBV25-1 and TRBJ2-1; weak D call: TRBD1 (5 bases). This CDR3 region has 13 residues. CDR1 and CDR2 (germline): MGHDK, SYGVNS. The V and J ends lost 6 bases and 2 bases respectively, with 8 bases between them. The CDR3 is CASSAGTYNEQFF. The CDR3 nucleotides read TGTGCCAGCAGCGCAGGGACCTACAATGAGCAGTTCTTC.

This clone was detected only once. The chain joins TRBV11-2 to TRBJ2-3; D is unresolved. The ends were cut back, 1 base at V and 3 bases at J, with 14 bases in the middle. Germline V gene data show CDR1 as SGHAT and CDR2 as FQNNGV. This CDR3 region has 16 residues. CDR3 residues: CASSLGDRVRTDTQYF. CDR3 DNA: TGTGCCAGCAGCTTAGGTGATCGGGTACGAACAGATACGCAGTATTTT.